The entry below gives a single T cell receptor (beta chain) sequence along with its context. CDR1 SGHRS and CDR2 YFSETQ come from the germline V gene. The CDR3 sequence is 15 residues long. V shed 0 bases and J shed 2 bases, with 8 bases lying between them. The sample originates from a study of T cells of healthy individuals. TCRdb processed the 5' RACE reads anew with MiXCR; each CDR3 protein has one entry. The table lists about 57,000 distinct CDR3 sequences, 15% to 20% of them singletons. This receptor was taken from a human donor in good health. The V and J genes are TRBV5-1 and TRBJ2-2, with D uncertain. CDR3 bases: TGCGCCAGCAGCTTGGGACACCTTAACACCGGGGAGCTGTTTTTT. Amino acids: CASSLGHLNTGELFF.